This T cell receptor beta chain was obtained from a study of tumor and adjacent non-tumor tissue in lung cancer listed by TCRdb under 2018. In the study overall: Patients with adenocarcinoma (approximately 13), squamous cell carcinoma (2) and small cell lung cancer (1) were included in the cohort. The study compared bulk TCRbeta repertoires from lung tumor tissue and matched distant non-tumor lung tissue of about 15 lung cancer patients. Sequencing generated a total of approximately 130,000,000 productive TCRbeta reads, averaging around 4 million reads per sample. The roughly 15 patients were aged about 31 to 85 years, included around 10 men and 5 women, and had TNM stage I to III disease. For each patient, one tumor sample and one normal lung sample were taken, giving around 31 paired specimens that underwent TCRbeta CDR3 sequencing.

RNA was isolated from bulk unsorted tissue, and RNA quality was assessed with a NanoDrop ND-1000 and an Agilent 2100. Normal lung samples were distant non-tumor tissue taken more than 3 cm from the tumor edge. The donors were newly diagnosed lung cancer patients admitted for thoracic surgery in China from August to November 2014 who had not received prior chemotherapy. Patients with previous radiotherapy or chemotherapy, or with another concurrent cancer, were excluded from the study. Pieces of surgical tissue measuring about 1-2 cm3 were kept in RNAlater solution and stored at -80 degrees C until use. Paper-wide results and their limitations: Neither the sequencing platform nor unique molecular identifiers are mentioned in the methods. Only approximately 14 patients were in the cohort, and the authors stated that larger samples and more detailed clinical data are needed. Significantly higher TCR diversity (inverse Simpson) was observed in tumor tissue than in normal lung tissue (approximately 440 vs 150, P = 0.0075, Mann-Whitney U test). Peripheral blood was not sequenced, so blood TCRbeta repertoires in these lung cancer patients were not examined. Significantly higher TCR diversity was found in younger patients, and higher tumor TCR diversity was associated with shorter overall and disease-free survival. A significantly larger cumulative share of the repertoire was made up by the top 100 clones in normal lung than in tumor tissue.

From cysteine to phenylalanine, the CDR3 is 14 amino acids long. Of the read, only the CDR3 DNA is kept; its 42 bases are in frame from base 1. V trim: 3 bases; J trim: 6 bases; unmatched bases: 8. Taken from the germline V gene (reference sequence), the CDR1 and CDR2 loops are DFQATT and SNEGSKA. The table lists this clonotype with many counts. What antigen it recognizes has not been identified. No clone much larger than this one lies a single base away; base qualities are absent. The library was produced with multiplex PCR. The sequencer was an Illumina HiSeq 2500. TCRbeta libraries were constructed through three rounds of nested PCR with primers (Table S4) according to protocols modified from ARM-PCR. Before sequencing, PCR products in the 200-500 bp range were cut out of the gel and cleaned up using the QIAquick gel extraction kit. The authors' pipeline ran thus. Trimmomatic was used to clean the reads, FLASH was used to merge the reads into complete CDR3 sequences, and MiTCR was used to assign the reads to V(D)J germline segments. Clonal diversity was calculated as the inverse Simpson's index using VDJtools. In-frame sequences without a premature stop codon were defined as productive reads. TCRdb reprocessed the public reads (quality trimming at Q25 with fastp, clone calling with MiXCR) and kept in-frame beta chains. Entries that share a CDR3 protein sequence are merged under the most common genes and DNA. Clone size and V and J calls follow TCRdb, not the original study. The sample has some 80,000 distinct CDR3 sequences on record, approximately 81% of them singletons. Of the sample, 51% is held by the ten largest clones.

This TCR was sampled from a man aged 60-69 years with non-small cell lung cancer. The rearrangement combines TRBV20-1 with TRBJ2-1; 7 central bases correspond to TRBD2. The sample was distant non-tumor lung tissue. The DNA is TGCAGTGCTAGCGGGGGGAGGCATGGCAATGAGCAGTTCTTC. The encoded protein is CSASGGRHGNEQFF.